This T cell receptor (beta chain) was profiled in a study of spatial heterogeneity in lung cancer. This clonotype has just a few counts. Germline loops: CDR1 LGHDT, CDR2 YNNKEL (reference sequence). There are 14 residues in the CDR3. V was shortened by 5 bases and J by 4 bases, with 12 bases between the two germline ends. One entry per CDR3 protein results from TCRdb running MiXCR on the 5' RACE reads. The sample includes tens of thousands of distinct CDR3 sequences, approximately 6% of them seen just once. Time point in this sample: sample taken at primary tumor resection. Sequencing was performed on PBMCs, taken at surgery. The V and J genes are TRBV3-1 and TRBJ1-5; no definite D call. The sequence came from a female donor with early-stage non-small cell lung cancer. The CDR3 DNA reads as TGTGCCAGCAGCGCGGGCCCTGAAAATCAGCCCCAGCATTTT. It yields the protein CASSAGPENQPQHF.